The following is a T cell receptor beta chain sequence with its context. Its antigen is unidentified. This sample was taken from a study of T-cell memory formation after mild COVID-19. V lost 3 bases to trimming and J lost 8 bases, with 8 bases between them. The CDR3 covers 11 residues. CDR1 and CDR2 from the germline V gene are SGHRS and YFSETQ. General study points: SARS-CoV-2 specificity of second-wave clones peaking day 37 was unconfirmed. Among clones contracting day 15 to 85, CD4/CD8 was balanced, whereas later expanders leaned CD4+.

TCRdb passed the 5' RACE reads through MiXCR, listing each CDR3 protein once. The table shows 160,000 or so distinct CDR3 sequences, with around a third occurring only once. Input material: PBMCs or a T cell subset sorted from them (not recorded which). This chain links TRBV5-1 with TRBJ1-1; D unresolved. The sequence was collected from an adult woman who had mild COVID-19 (a few samples of this study predate the infection). Cell type and time point are not known. CDR3 residues: CASSSQVEAFF. CDR3 nucleotides: TGCGCCAGCAGCTCGCAAGTGGAAGCTTTCTTT. The whole variable domain, remainder taken from reference TRBV5-1 and TRBJ1-1, is KAGVTQTPRYLIKTRGQQVTLSCSPISGHRSVSWYQQTPGQGLQFLFEYFSETQRNKGNFPGRFSGRQFSNSRSEMNVSTLELGDSALYLCASSSQVEAFFGQGTRLTVV.